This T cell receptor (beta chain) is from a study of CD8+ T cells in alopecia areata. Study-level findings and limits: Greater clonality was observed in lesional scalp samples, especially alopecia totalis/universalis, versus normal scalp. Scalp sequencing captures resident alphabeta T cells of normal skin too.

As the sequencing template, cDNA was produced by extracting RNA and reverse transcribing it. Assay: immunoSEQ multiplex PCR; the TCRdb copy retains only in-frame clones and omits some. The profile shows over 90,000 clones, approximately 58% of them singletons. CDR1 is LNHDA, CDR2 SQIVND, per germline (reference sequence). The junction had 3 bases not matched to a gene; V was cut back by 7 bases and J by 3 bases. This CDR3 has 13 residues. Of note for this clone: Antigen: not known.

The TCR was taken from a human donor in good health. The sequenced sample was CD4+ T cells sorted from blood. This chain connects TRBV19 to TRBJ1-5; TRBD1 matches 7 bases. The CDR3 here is CASMGQINQPQHF. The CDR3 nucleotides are TGTGCCAGTATGGGACAGATCAATCAGCCCCAGCATTTT.